The TCR beta chain under discussion was sequenced for a study of shared clonotypes between healthy human individuals. Overall study findings and caveats: Shared across a few donors were roughly 4.8% of the naive CD4 clonotypes. The donor pool, a small one, limited the genetic and exposure-history diversity represented. Clonotype sharing among donors likely depends on sequencing depth.

Several immunoSEQ plates held equal portions of the genomic DNA taken from each subset. TCRdb's copy holds only in-frame clones and misses some; the assay was immunoSEQ multiplex PCR. The data hold a few million clones, with roughly 92% observed a single time. Germline CDR1 and CDR2: MNHNS and SASEGT. The CDR3 consists of 12 residues. V was trimmed by 11 bases and J by 7 bases, leaving 15 bases between them. With regard to this clone: The antigen is unknown.

This TCR was recovered from a man between 18 and 35 years old in good health. The sample was naive CD4+ T cells sorted from blood. Noted subset: CD45RA+ positively selected. The chain is built from TRBV6-1 and TRBJ2-1; perhaps TRBD2 as D (6 bases). CDR3 sequence reads: CASWRRDNEQFF. The CDR3 region has the DNA TGTGCCTCATGGAGGCGGGATAATGAGCAGTTCTTC.